This entry features one TCR beta chain sequence. The data were taken from a study of blood T cell repertoires in COVID-19. Study background: The United States, Italy and Spain provided the acute and convalescent COVID-19 samples. From T cells, B-cell-depleted T cells, or PBMCs came the material, which was cDNA or gDNA.

Original processing notes: Reference gene primer amplification yielded estimated nucleated cell counts. Libraries were prepared by immunoSEQ multiplex PCR; TCRdb keeps only in-frame clonotypes and omits some of them. The V and J calls and clone size are taken from that table; D and trimming were inferred from the DNA. This table holds 80,000 to 100,000 clones, over 65% found once. It was during active infection that Seattle patients were enrolled and then longitudinally followed. The germline V gene encodes CDR1 SGHDN and CDR2 FVKESK. The CDR3 has 15 amino acids. V lost 6 bases, J lost 0 bases, and 5 bases stayed unmatched.

This sequence originates from a man between 65 and 85 years old with COVID-19, enrolled during active disease. This chain joins TRBV14 and TRBJ2-1; 7 bases map to TRBD2. Source material: peripheral blood. The CDR3 region has the DNA TGTGCCAGCAGTGAAAGCGGGACCTCCTACAATGAGCAGTTCTTC. It codes for CASSESGTSYNEQFF.